This T cell receptor beta chain is from a study of technical replicates of blood from several donors. TCRdb's table, derived via immunoSEQ multiplex PCR, lists solely in-frame clones and lacks some. The table lists some 48,000 clones, around 96% of them singletons. With 3 bases clipped from V and 6 bases from J, the junction kept 9 bases outside the gene matches. The CDR3 consists of 15 residues. CDR1 and CDR2 (germline): MGHRA, YSYEKL. This rearrangement joins TRBV4-1 to TRBJ2-7; 9 positions match TRBD2. The clonotype originates from a human donor in good health. Sequenced material: T cells isolated from PBMCs. CDR3 DNA sequence: TGCGCCAGCAGCCAGGCCCAAAATAGCGGGAGCGAGCAGTACTTC. Translated: CASSQAQNSGSEQYF.